This T cell receptor beta chain was sequenced in a study of blood T cell repertoires in COVID-19. Study context: Sites across the United States, Italy and Spain contributed samples from acute and convalescent COVID-19. The cDNA or gDNA used as material had been derived from T cells, B-cell-depleted T cells, or PBMCs.

The cohort comprised adults aged about 18 to 100 years residing in some 24 US areas. Source study methods: Scientists estimated how many nucleated cells there were by amplifying reference gene primers. This table comes from immunoSEQ multiplex PCR, and its TCRdb copy is limited to in-frame clones, with some not included. That table gives V, J and clone size, and the DNA gave D and trimming. The sample has fewer than 300,000 clones, about nine tenths seen once; the top ten hold less than 20%. Deletions cut 2 bases from V and 0 bases from J, with 3 bases between. The CDR3 has 14 residues. The germline CDR1 and CDR2 sequences are SGDLS and YYNGEE.

The chain uses TRBV9 and TRBJ2-6, with D unclear. The receptor was isolated from a man aged 18-30 years who had recovered from COVID-19. Sequencing was done on a sample of PBMCs or T cells enriched from blood (not recorded which). CDR3 bases: TGTGCCAGCAGCGTTTACTCTGGGGCCAACGTCCTGACTTTC. Translated: CASSVYSGANVLTF.